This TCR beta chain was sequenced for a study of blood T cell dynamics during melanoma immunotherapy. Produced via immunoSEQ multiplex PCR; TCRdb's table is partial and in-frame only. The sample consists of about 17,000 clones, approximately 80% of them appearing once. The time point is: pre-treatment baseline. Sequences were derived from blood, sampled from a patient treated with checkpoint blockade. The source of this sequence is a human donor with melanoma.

CDR3 residues: CASSLALVVSGANVLTF. The CDR3 DNA reads as TGTGCCAGCAGCTTGGCCTTAGTGGTCTCTGGGGCCAACGTCCTGACTTTC. The V and J genes are TRBV5-4 and TRBJ2-6, with D unresolved. V was cut by 0 bases and J by 0 bases, with 10 bases left in between. CDR3 length: 17 residues. The germline CDR1 and CDR2 sequences are SGHNT and YYREEE (reference sequence).